This TCR beta chain stems from a study of T cell responses to AZD1222 COVID-19 vaccine. TCRdb's copy holds only in-frame clones and misses some; the assay was immunoSEQ multiplex PCR. The repertoire holds under 95,000 clones, 90% seen once, with 8.4% in the top ten. Specimen: peripheral blood, collected on day 0 of AZD1222 vaccination. The sequence was collected from an adult in good health.

In DNA form, the CDR3 reads TGTGCCAGCAGCCCCTCGGCGGGGGGGCCTTATCGCGAGCAGTACTTC. It specifies CASSPSAGGPYREQYF. The chain carries TRBV9 and TRBJ2-7; 9 bases map to TRBD2. This CDR3 spans 16 amino acids. V trimming: 4 bases; J trimming: 6 bases; junction bases outside the gene matches: 14. Germline V lookup: CDR1 SGDLS, CDR2 YYNGEE. Full variable domain (missing parts from reference TRBV9 and TRBJ2-7): DSGVTQTPKHLITATGQRVTLRCSPRSGDLSVYWYQQSLDQGLQFLIQYYNGEERAKGNILERFSAQQFPDLHSELNLSSLELGDSALYFCASSPSAGGPYREQYFGPGTRLTVT.